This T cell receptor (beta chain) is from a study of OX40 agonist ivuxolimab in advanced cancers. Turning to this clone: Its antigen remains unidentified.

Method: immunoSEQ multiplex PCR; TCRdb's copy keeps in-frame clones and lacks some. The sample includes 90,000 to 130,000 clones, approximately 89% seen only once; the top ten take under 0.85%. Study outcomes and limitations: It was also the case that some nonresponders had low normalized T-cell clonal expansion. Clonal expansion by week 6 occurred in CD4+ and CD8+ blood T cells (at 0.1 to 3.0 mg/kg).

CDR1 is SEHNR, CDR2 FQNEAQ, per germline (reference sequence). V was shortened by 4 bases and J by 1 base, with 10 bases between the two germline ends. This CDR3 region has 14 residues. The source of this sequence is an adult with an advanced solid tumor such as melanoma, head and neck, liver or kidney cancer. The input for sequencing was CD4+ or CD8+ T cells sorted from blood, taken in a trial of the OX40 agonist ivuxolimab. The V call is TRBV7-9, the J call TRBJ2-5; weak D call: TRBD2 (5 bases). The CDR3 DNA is TGTGCCAGCAGCTCCTTGACTATCCAAGAGACCCAGTACTTC. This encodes CASSSLTIQETQYF.